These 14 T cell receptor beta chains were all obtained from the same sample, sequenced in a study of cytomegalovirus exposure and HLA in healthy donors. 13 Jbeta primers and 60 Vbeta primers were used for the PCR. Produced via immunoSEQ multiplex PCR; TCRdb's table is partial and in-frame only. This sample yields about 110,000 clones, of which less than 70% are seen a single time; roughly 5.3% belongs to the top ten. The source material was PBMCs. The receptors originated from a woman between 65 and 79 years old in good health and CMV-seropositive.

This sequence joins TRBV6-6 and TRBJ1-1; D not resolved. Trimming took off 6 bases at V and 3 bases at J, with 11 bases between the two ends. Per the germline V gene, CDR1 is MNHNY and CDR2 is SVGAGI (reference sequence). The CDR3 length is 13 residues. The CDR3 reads CASRSQQYTEAFF. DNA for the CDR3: TGTGCCAGCAGATCCCAACAGTACACTGAAGCTTTCTTT.

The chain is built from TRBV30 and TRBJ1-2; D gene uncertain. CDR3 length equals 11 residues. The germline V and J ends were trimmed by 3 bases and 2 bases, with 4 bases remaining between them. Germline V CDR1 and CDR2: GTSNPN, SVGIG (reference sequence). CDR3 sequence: CAWRQNYGYTF. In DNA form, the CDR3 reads TGTGCCTGGAGGCAGAACTATGGCTACACCTTC. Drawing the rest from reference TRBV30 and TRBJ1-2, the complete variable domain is SQTIHQWPATLVQPVGSPLSLECTVEGTSNPNLYWYRQAAGRGLQLLFYSVGIGQISSEVPQNLSASRPQDRQFILSSKKLLLSDSGFYLCAWRQNYGYTFGSGTRLTVV.

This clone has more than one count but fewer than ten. In nucleotides, the CDR3 is TGCAGCGTCCCCGGACAGGGGGCCCTCTATGGCTACACCTTC. This codes for CSVPGQGALYGYTF. This chain connects TRBV29-1 to TRBJ1-2, with 11 bases matching TRBD1. J lost 4 bases, V lost 6 bases, and 7 bases had no gene match. The CDR3 has 14 residues. Germline V CDR1 and CDR2: SQVTM, ANQGSEA.

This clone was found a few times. The CDR3 DNA follows: TGTGCCATCAGTGAGGCCGGAGGTACTGAAGCTTTCTTT. Its translation: CAISEAGGTEAFF. The chain employs TRBV10-3 and TRBJ1-1; D is undetermined. This CDR3 is built from 13 residues. Germline assignment: CDR1 ENHRY and CDR2 SYGVKD. Deletions cut 2 bases from V and 5 bases from J, with 9 bases between.

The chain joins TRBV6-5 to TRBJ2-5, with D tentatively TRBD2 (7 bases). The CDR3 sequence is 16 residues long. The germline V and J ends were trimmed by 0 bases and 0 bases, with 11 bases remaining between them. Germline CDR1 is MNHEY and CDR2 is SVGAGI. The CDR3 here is CASSYSAGAYQETQYF. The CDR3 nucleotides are TGTGCCAGCAGTTACTCGGCGGGGGCGTACCAAGAGACCCAGTACTTC.

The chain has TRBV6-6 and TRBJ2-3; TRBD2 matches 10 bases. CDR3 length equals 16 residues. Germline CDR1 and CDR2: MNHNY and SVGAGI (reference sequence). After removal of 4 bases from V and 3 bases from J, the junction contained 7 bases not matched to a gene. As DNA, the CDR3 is TGTGCCAGCAGTTTATATGGGACTAGCGTAACAGATACGCAGTATTTT. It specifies CASSLYGTSVTDTQYF.

The CDR3 DNA reads as TGTGCCTGGAGTACTGCGGGCTCTGGAAACACCATATATTTT. Translated: CAWSTAGSGNTIYF. The chain uses TRBV30 and TRBJ1-3; no reliable D call. Trimming pared 2 bases from V and 0 bases from J, leaving 8 bases between. This CDR3 contains 14 residues. Germline CDR1 reads GTSNPN; CDR2 reads SVGIG (reference sequence).

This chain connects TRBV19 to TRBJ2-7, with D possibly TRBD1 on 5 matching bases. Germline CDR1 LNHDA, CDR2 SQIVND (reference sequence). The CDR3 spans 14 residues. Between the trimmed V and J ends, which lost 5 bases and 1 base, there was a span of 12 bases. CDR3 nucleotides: TGTGCCAGTAGTTCACAGGTCGCTTCCTACGAGCAGTACTTC. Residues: CASSSQVASYEQYF.

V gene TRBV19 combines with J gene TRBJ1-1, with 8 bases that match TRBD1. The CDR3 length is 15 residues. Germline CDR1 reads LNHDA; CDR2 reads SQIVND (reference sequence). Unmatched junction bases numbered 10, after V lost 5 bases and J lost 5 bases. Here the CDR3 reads CASSPRQGLGTEAFF. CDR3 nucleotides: TGTGCCAGTAGTCCCCGACAGGGGTTGGGGACTGAAGCTTTCTTT.

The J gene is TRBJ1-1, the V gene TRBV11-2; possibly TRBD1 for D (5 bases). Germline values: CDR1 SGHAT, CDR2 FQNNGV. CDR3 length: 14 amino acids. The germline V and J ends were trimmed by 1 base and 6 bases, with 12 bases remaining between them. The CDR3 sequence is CASSLAKGLAEAFF. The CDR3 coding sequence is TGTGCCAGCAGCTTAGCCAAGGGGCTGGCTGAAGCTTTCTTT.

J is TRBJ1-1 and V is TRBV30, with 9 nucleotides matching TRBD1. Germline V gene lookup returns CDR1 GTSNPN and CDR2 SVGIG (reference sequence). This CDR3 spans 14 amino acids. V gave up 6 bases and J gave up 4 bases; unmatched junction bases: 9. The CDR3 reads CACTGGALTTEAFF. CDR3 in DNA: TGTGCCTGTACAGGGGGCGCTTTAACCACTGAAGCTTTCTTT. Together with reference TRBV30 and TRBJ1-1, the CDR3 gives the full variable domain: SQTIHQWPATLVQPVGSPLSLECTVEGTSNPNLYWYRQAAGRGLQLLFYSVGIGQISSEVPQNLSASRPQDRQFILSSKKLLLSDSGFYLCACTGGALTTEAFFGQGTRLTVV.

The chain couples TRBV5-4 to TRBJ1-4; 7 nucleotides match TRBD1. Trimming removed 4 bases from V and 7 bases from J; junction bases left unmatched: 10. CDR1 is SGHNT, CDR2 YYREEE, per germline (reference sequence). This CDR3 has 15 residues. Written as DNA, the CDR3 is TGTGCCAGCAGCATACGACAGGGCCGCGGTGAAAAACTGTTTTTT. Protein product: CASSIRQGRGEKLFF.

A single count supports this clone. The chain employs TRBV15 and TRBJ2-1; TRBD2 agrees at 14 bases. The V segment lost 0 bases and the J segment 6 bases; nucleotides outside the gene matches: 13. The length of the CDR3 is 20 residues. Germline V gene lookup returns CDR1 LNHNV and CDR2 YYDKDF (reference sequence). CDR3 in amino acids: CATSRDRVTRLAGGPNEQFF. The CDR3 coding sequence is TGTGCCACCAGCAGAGATCGGGTTACCAGACTAGCGGGGGGGCCCAATGAGCAGTTCTTC.

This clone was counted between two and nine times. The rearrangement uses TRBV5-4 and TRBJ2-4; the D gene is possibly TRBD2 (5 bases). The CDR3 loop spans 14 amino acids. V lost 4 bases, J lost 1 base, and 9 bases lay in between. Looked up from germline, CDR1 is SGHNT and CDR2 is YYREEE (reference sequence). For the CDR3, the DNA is TGTGCCAGCAGCCGGGGTTGGGCCAAAAACATTCAGTACTTC. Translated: CASSRGWAKNIQYF.